These T cell receptor beta chains were read from a single sample in a study of T-cell memory formation after mild COVID-19. TCRdb re-called the 5' RACE reads through MiXCR, storing one row per CDR3 protein. The sample includes fewer than 700,000 distinct CDR3 sequences, less than 25% of them seen just once. Sample: PBMCs or a T cell subset sorted from them (not recorded which). Receptors originate from an adult woman who had mild COVID-19 (a few samples of this study predate the infection). Cell type and time point are not known. The CDR3 runs from the conserved cysteine through the conserved F or W. The order of the fields is D gene, V gene, clone size, J gene, CDR3 DNA, CDR3 protein. A D gene is named only where the DNA matches it firmly. Expanded clones are given a class, and other clones once, few, many or no size at all.

d_gene: -
v_gene: TRBV25-1
abundance: -
j_gene: TRBJ2-5
CDR3nt: TGTGCCAGCAGTGACCGGGTTGGAGGAGAGACCCAGTACTTC
CDR3aa: CASSDRVGGETQYF

d_gene: TRBD1
v_gene: TRBV13
abundance: few
j_gene: TRBJ1-1
CDR3nt: TGTGCCAGCAGCGTATGGAGAGACAGGGGAAGGATGAACACTGAAGCTTTCTTT
CDR3aa: CASSVWRDRGRMNTEAFF

d_gene: -
v_gene: TRBV7-9
abundance: -
j_gene: TRBJ2-5
CDR3nt: TGTGCCAGCAGCCCCGGGACTGGGTCGGGAGAGACCCAGTACTTC
CDR3aa: CASSPGTGSGETQYF

d_gene: TRBD2
v_gene: TRBV7-3
abundance: -
j_gene: TRBJ2-1
CDR3nt: TGTGCCAGCAAGGCTAGCGGGAGGAATGAGCAGTTCTTC
CDR3aa: CASKASGRNEQFF

d_gene: -
v_gene: TRBV11-2
abundance: few
j_gene: TRBJ1-1
CDR3nt: TGTGCCAGCAGCTTAGAGTCGGGGGGCTGGACTGAAGCTTTCTTT
CDR3aa: CASSLESGGWTEAFF

d_gene: -
v_gene: TRBV9
abundance: few
j_gene: TRBJ2-7
CDR3nt: TGTGCCAGCAGCACCCGGGCAGGGAGCTCCTACGAGCAGTACTTC
CDR3aa: CASSTRAGSSYEQYF

d_gene: TRBD1
v_gene: TRBV20-1
abundance: few
j_gene: TRBJ1-5
CDR3nt: TGCAGTGCTGTCGTAACGGGACAGAGCAATCAGCCCCAGCATTTT
CDR3aa: CSAVVTGQSNQPQHF

d_gene: -
v_gene: TRBV6-5
abundance: few
j_gene: TRBJ1-3
CDR3nt: TGTGCCAGCAGTTATGACGCTGGAAACACCATATATTTT
CDR3aa: CASSYDAGNTIYF

d_gene: TRBD2
v_gene: TRBV10-3
abundance: few
j_gene: TRBJ2-5
CDR3nt: TGTGCCATCAGTGAGAAGAGCGGGGGGGATGAGACCCAGTACTTC
CDR3aa: CAISEKSGGDETQYF

d_gene: TRBD1
v_gene: TRBV5-1
abundance: few
j_gene: TRBJ1-1
CDR3nt: TGCGCCAGCAGCTTGGGGGACAGGGTGAACACTGAAGCTTTCTTT
CDR3aa: CASSLGDRVNTEAFF

d_gene: -
v_gene: TRBV12-3/TRBV12-4
abundance: few
j_gene: TRBJ2-2
CDR3nt: TGTGCCAGCAGGACCCGACTCTCTCTACTGAACACCGGGGAGCTGTTTTTT
CDR3aa: CASRTRLSLLNTGELFF

d_gene: -
v_gene: TRBV7-2
abundance: -
j_gene: TRBJ1-6
CDR3nt: TGTGCCAGCGGGGTGTGGGGCGGCGATAATTCACCCCTCCACTTT
CDR3aa: CASGVWGGDNSPLHF

d_gene: -
v_gene: TRBV24-1
abundance: few
j_gene: TRBJ2-2
CDR3nt: TGTGCCACCAGTGATATTAGGCCCACCGGGGAGCTGTTTTTT
CDR3aa: CATSDIRPTGELFF

d_gene: TRBD1
v_gene: TRBV27
abundance: -
j_gene: TRBJ2-1
CDR3nt: TGTGCCAGCAGTCCACAGGACAGGGTTGTAAATGAGCAGTTCTTC
CDR3aa: CASSPQDRVVNEQFF

d_gene: -
v_gene: TRBV25-1
abundance: -
j_gene: TRBJ1-2
CDR3nt: TGTGCCAGCAGCTTGCACTTTAGTCGGGGCTACACCTTC
CDR3aa: CASSLHFSRGYTF

d_gene: -
v_gene: TRBV11-2
abundance: few
j_gene: TRBJ2-3
CDR3nt: TGTGCCAGCAGCTTACAGAATACGCAGTATTTT
CDR3aa: CASSLQNTQYF

d_gene: TRBD1
v_gene: TRBV4-1
abundance: -
j_gene: TRBJ1-2
CDR3nt: TGCGCCAGCAGCCAAGGGACAGGGGAAATTTATGGCTACACCTTC
CDR3aa: CASSQGTGEIYGYTF

d_gene: -
v_gene: TRBV20-1
abundance: -
j_gene: TRBJ2-2
CDR3nt: TGCAGTGCTGCTAGACCGGGCCTTAACACCGGGGAGCTGTTTTTT
CDR3aa: CSAARPGLNTGELFF

d_gene: TRBD2
v_gene: TRBV29-1
abundance: many
j_gene: TRBJ2-1
CDR3nt: TGCAGCGTTCAAGCGGGAGCCTACAATGAGCAGTTCTTC
CDR3aa: CSVQAGAYNEQFF

d_gene: -
v_gene: TRBV12-3/TRBV12-4
abundance: -
j_gene: TRBJ1-1
CDR3nt: TGTGCCAGCAGTTTCGTCCAGCCCTTGAACACTGAAGCTTTCTTT
CDR3aa: CASSFVQPLNTEAFF

d_gene: -
v_gene: TRBV27
abundance: few
j_gene: TRBJ1-2
CDR3nt: TGTGCCAGCAGTTTACAAGGCGACGGGCCGGACTATGGCTACACCTTC
CDR3aa: CASSLQGDGPDYGYTF

d_gene: -
v_gene: TRBV20-1
abundance: -
j_gene: TRBJ2-6
CDR3nt: TGCAGTGCTAGGGGGGGGCGCCCCACTGGGGCCAACGTCCTGACTTTC
CDR3aa: CSARGGRPTGANVLTF

d_gene: -
v_gene: TRBV5-1
abundance: many
j_gene: TRBJ2-2
CDR3nt: TGCGCCAGCAGCTTGACAAGGACCCCCACCGGGGAGCTGTTTTTT
CDR3aa: CASSLTRTPTGELFF

d_gene: -
v_gene: TRBV6-6
abundance: few
j_gene: TRBJ2-7
CDR3nt: TGTGCCAGCAGTTACGGTAACAGCCCGGGGAGGAGGGAGCAGTACTTC
CDR3aa: CASSYGNSPGRREQYF

d_gene: TRBD2
v_gene: TRBV24-1
abundance: -
j_gene: TRBJ2-1
CDR3nt: TGTGCCACCAGTGACGGTACGGCTAGCGGTCTAGAGCAGTTCTTC
CDR3aa: CATSDGTASGLEQFF

d_gene: TRBD1
v_gene: TRBV24-1
abundance: -
j_gene: TRBJ2-1
CDR3nt: TGTGCCACCAGTGAGTACAGGGGGGCCTACAATGAGCAGTTCTTC
CDR3aa: CATSEYRGAYNEQFF

d_gene: -
v_gene: TRBV6-5
abundance: once
j_gene: TRBJ1-1
CDR3nt: TGTGCCAGCAGTTACACTCAAGACGACACTGAAGCTTTCTTT
CDR3aa: CASSYTQDDTEAFF

d_gene: TRBD1
v_gene: TRBV5-8
abundance: many
j_gene: TRBJ2-1
CDR3nt: TGTGCCAGCAGCGACGCCCCCGGACAGGGATGGGAGCAGTTCTTC
CDR3aa: CASSDAPGQGWEQFF

d_gene: TRBD2
v_gene: TRBV4-3
abundance: many
j_gene: TRBJ2-1
CDR3nt: TGCGCCAGCAGCCAAGATAGCGGGAGTGGGGGCAATGAGCAGTTCTTC
CDR3aa: CASSQDSGSGGNEQFF

d_gene: -
v_gene: TRBV5-1
abundance: few
j_gene: TRBJ2-1
CDR3nt: TGCGCCAGCAGCTTGGGCCAGGGGACCGATGAGCAGTTCTTC
CDR3aa: CASSLGQGTDEQFF

d_gene: -
v_gene: TRBV20-1
abundance: -
j_gene: TRBJ2-7
CDR3nt: TGCAGTGCTAGAAGGATTTTGAGCTCCTACGAGCAGTACTTC
CDR3aa: CSARRILSSYEQYF

d_gene: TRBD1
v_gene: TRBV7-2
abundance: few
j_gene: TRBJ2-7
CDR3nt: TGTGCCAGCAGCTTACACTTCAGGGGACAGGGGGCGCGAGAGCAGTACTTC
CDR3aa: CASSLHFRGQGAREQYF

d_gene: -
v_gene: TRBV6-6
abundance: -
j_gene: TRBJ1-1
CDR3nt: TGTGCCAGCAAAGAAATGAACACTGAAGCTTTCTTT
CDR3aa: CASKEMNTEAFF

d_gene: TRBD1
v_gene: TRBV4-1
abundance: -
j_gene: TRBJ1-3
CDR3nt: TGCGCCAGCAGCCAACCCGGGACAGGGAACTCTGGAAACACCATATATTTT
CDR3aa: CASSQPGTGNSGNTIYF

d_gene: -
v_gene: TRBV9
abundance: -
j_gene: TRBJ2-1
CDR3nt: TGTGCCAGCAGCGCTGGGGAGGACAGGTTCTTC
CDR3aa: CASSAGEDRFF

d_gene: TRBD2
v_gene: TRBV3-1
abundance: -
j_gene: TRBJ2-1
CDR3nt: TGTGCCAGCAGCCAAGTATGGGGGACTAGCGCCAACAATGAGCAGTTCTTC
CDR3aa: CASSQVWGTSANNEQFF

d_gene: TRBD1
v_gene: TRBV7-3
abundance: few
j_gene: TRBJ1-1
CDR3nt: TGTGCCAGCAGCGCCTCAGGGGGAGTTACTGAAGCTTTCTTT
CDR3aa: CASSASGGVTEAFF

d_gene: TRBD2
v_gene: TRBV29-1
abundance: -
j_gene: TRBJ2-2
CDR3nt: TGCAGCGGGAGCGGGGTAATCACCGGGGAGCTGTTTTTT
CDR3aa: CSGSGVITGELFF

d_gene: -
v_gene: TRBV20-1
abundance: few
j_gene: TRBJ1-5
CDR3nt: TGCAGTGCCGACCCAGGGAATCAGCCCCAGCATTTT
CDR3aa: CSADPGNQPQHF

d_gene: -
v_gene: TRBV7-3
abundance: -
j_gene: TRBJ2-1
CDR3nt: TGTGCCAGCAGAGGGGGGAGGGGCAATGAGCAGTTCTTC
CDR3aa: CASRGGRGNEQFF

d_gene: TRBD1
v_gene: TRBV11-2
abundance: -
j_gene: TRBJ2-1
CDR3nt: TGTGCCAGCAGCTCTGACAGGGGTATTGCCTACAATGAGCAGTTCTTC
CDR3aa: CASSSDRGIAYNEQFF

d_gene: -
v_gene: TRBV7-8
abundance: few
j_gene: TRBJ1-5
CDR3nt: TGTGCCAGCAGCTTAGGATGGGGCGGCCATCAGCCCCAGCATTTT
CDR3aa: CASSLGWGGHQPQHF

d_gene: -
v_gene: TRBV6-5
abundance: few
j_gene: TRBJ1-1
CDR3nt: TGTGCCAGCAGAAGGGGTTCTGGCACTGAAGCTTTCTTT
CDR3aa: CASRRGSGTEAFF

d_gene: -
v_gene: TRBV12-3/TRBV12-4
abundance: -
j_gene: TRBJ2-1
CDR3nt: TGTGCCAGCAGTTTAAGAGGATGTGGGACGTACAATGAGCAGTTCTTC
CDR3aa: CASSLRGCGTYNEQFF

d_gene: TRBD2
v_gene: TRBV7-2
abundance: -
j_gene: TRBJ2-7
CDR3nt: TGTGCCAGCAGCTTAGGGGGGACTAGGTTCAACGAGCAGTACTTC
CDR3aa: CASSLGGTRFNEQYF

d_gene: TRBD1
v_gene: TRBV3-1
abundance: -
j_gene: TRBJ1-2
CDR3nt: TGTGCCAGCAGCCACGGACAGGGGGATTTCAGCTATGGCTGCACCTTC
CDR3aa: CASSHGQGDFSYGCTF

d_gene: -
v_gene: TRBV30
abundance: -
j_gene: TRBJ2-7
CDR3nt: TGTGCCTGGAGCGCCGAAGGGGGAAGGCTTGAGCAGTACTTC
CDR3aa: CAWSAEGGRLEQYF

d_gene: -
v_gene: TRBV24-1
abundance: -
j_gene: TRBJ2-7
CDR3nt: TGTGCCACCAGCGAAACAGGGTCCTACGAGCAGTACTTC
CDR3aa: CATSETGSYEQYF

d_gene: TRBD2
v_gene: TRBV7-8
abundance: -
j_gene: TRBJ2-5
CDR3nt: TGTGCCAGCAGCTTAAGGCCTAGCGGGTACCAAGAGACCCAGTACTTC
CDR3aa: CASSLRPSGYQETQYF